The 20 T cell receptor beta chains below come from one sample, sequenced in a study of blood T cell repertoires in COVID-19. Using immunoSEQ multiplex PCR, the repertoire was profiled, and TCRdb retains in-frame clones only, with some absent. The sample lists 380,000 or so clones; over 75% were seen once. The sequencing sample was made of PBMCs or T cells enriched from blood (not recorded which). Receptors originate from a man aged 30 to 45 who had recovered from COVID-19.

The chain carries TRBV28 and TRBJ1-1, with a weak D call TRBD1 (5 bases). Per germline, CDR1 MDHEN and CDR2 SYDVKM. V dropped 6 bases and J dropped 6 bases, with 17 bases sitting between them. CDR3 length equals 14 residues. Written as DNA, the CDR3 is TGTGCCAGCAGGGGGGGGACGGCCAGGCCTGAAGCTTTCTTT. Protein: CASRGGTARPEAFF.

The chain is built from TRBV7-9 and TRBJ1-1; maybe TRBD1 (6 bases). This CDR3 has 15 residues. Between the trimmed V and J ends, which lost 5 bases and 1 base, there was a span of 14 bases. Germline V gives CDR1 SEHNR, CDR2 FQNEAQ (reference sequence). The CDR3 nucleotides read TGTGCCAGCAGCCCCGCCTGGACAGCGAACACTGAAGCTTTCTTT. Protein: CASSPAWTANTEAFF.

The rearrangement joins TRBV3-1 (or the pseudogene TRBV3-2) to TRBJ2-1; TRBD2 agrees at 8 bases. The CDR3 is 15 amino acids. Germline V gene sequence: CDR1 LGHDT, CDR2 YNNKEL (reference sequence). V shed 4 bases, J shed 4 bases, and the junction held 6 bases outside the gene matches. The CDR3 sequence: CASSPPRGAYNEQFF. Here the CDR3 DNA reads TGTGCCAGCAGCCCACCGCGGGGGGCTTACAATGAGCAGTTCTTC.

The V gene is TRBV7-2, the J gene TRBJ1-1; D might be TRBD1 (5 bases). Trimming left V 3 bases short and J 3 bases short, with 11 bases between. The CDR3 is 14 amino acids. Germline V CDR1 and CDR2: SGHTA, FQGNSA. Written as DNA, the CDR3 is TGTGCCAGCAGCTTGCCTTGGGGGGACACTGAAGCTTTCTTT. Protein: CASSLPWGDTEAFF.

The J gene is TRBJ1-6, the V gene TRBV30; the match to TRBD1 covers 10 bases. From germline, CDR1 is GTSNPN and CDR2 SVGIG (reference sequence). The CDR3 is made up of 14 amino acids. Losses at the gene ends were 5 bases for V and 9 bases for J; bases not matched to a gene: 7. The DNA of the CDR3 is TGTGCCTGGGTGGACAGGGGGTCTCGTTCACCCCTCCACTTT. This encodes CAWVDRGSRSPLHF.

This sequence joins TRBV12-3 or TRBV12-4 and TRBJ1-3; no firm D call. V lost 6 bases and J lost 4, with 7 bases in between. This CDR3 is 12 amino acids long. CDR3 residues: CASRQYGNTIYF. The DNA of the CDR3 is TGTGCCAGCAGACAGTACGGAAACACCATATATTTT.

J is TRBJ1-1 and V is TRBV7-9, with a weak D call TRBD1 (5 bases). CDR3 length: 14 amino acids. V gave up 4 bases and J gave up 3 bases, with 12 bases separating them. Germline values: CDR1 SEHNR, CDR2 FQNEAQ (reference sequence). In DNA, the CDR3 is TGTGCCAGCAGCTCGAGGGGAGGGTACACTGAAGCTTTCTTT. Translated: CASSSRGGYTEAFF.

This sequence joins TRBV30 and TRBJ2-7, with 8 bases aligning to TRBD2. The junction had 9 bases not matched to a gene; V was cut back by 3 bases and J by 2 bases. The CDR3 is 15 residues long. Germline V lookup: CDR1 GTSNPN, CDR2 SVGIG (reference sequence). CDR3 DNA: TGTGCCTGGAGATCCCCTGCGGGGGGACCCTACGAGCAGTACTTC. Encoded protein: CAWRSPAGGPYEQYF. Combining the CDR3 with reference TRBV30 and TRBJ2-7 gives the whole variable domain SQTIHQWPATLVQPVGSPLSLECTVEGTSNPNLYWYRQAAGRGLQLLFYSVGIGQISSEVPQNLSASRPQDRQFILSSKKLLLSDSGFYLCAWRSPAGGPYEQYFGPGTRLTVT.

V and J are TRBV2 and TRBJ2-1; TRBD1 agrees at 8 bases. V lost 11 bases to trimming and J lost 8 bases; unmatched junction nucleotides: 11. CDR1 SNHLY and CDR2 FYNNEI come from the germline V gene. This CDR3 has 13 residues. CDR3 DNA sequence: TGTGCCCATTGGGGCAGGGGGCGCGATGAGCAGTTCTTC. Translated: CAHWGRGRDEQFF.

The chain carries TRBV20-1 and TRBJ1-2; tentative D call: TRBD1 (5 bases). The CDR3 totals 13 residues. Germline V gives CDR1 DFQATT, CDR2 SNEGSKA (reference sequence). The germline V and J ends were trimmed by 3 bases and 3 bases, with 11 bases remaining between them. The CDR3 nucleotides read TGCAGTGCTAGTCCAGGGTGGGACTATGGCTACACCTTC. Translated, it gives CSASPGWDYGYTF.

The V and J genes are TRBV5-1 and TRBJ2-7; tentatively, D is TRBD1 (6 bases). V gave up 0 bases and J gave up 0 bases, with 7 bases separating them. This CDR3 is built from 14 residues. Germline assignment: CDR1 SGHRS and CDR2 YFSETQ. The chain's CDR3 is CASSLEGDSYEQYF. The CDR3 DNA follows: TGCGCCAGCAGCTTGGAGGGGGACTCCTACGAGCAGTACTTC.

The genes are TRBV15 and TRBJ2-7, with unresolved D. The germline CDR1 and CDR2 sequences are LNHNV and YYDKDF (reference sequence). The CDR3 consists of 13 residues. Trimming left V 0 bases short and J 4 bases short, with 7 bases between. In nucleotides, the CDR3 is TGTGCCACCAGCAGAGATCCCAATTACGAGCAGTACTTC. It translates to CATSRDPNYEQYF.

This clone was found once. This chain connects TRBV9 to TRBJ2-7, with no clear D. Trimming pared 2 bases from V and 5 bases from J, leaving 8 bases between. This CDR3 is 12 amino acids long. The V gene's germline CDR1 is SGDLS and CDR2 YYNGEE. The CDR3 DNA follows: TGTGCCAGCAGCGTCAACTCGGACGAGCAGTACTTC. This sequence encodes CASSVNSDEQYF.

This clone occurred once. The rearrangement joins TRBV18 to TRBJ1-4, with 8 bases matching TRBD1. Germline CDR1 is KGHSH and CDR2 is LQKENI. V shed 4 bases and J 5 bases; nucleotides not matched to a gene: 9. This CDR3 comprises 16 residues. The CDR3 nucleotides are TGTGCCAGCTCACGAGTCAGGGGGCACTCGAATGAAAAACTGTTTTTT. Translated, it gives CASSRVRGHSNEKLFF.

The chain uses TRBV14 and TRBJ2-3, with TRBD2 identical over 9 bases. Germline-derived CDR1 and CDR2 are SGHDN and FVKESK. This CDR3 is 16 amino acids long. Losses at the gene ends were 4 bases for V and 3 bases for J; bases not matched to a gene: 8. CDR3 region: CASSLGRGGATDTQYF. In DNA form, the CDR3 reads TGTGCCAGCAGCCTTGGGCGCGGGGGGGCAACAGATACGCAGTATTTT.

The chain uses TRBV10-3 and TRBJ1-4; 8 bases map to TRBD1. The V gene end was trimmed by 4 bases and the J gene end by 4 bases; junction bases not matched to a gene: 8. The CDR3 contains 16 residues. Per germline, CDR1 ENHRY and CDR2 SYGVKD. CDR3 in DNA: TGTGCCATCAGTGCGGTGGACAGGGAATTTAATGAAAAACTGTTTTTT. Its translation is CAISAVDREFNEKLFF.

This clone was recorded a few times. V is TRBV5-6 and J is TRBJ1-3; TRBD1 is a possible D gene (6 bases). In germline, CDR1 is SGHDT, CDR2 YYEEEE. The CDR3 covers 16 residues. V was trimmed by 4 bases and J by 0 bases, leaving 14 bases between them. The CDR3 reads CASSHRQAFSGNTIYF. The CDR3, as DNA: TGTGCCAGCAGCCATCGACAGGCGTTCTCTGGAAACACCATATATTTT.

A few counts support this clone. The CDR3 is CASSSQGLAGGYEQYF. CDR3 DNA: TGTGCCAGCAGTTCCCAAGGACTAGCGGGGGGTTACGAGCAGTACTTC. This sequence joins TRBV3-1 (or the pseudogene TRBV3-2) and TRBJ2-7; 14 bases line up with TRBD2. The CDR3 sequence is 16 residues long. Germline-derived CDR1 and CDR2 are LGHDT and YNNKEL (reference sequence). The V and J ends lost 6 bases and 4 bases, in that order; junction bases with no gene match: 8.

The CDR3 DNA reads TGTGCCAGCAGCTTATCAGTATTTACCACTGAAGCTTTCTTT. This sequence encodes CASSLSVFTTEAFF. V usage is TRBV7-2 and J usage is TRBJ1-1; D is unresolved. CDR3 size: 14 residues. V gave up 2 bases and J gave up 4 bases, with 11 bases separating them. Germline V lookup: CDR1 SGHTA, CDR2 FQGNSA. Full variable domain (remainder filled in from reference TRBV7-2 and TRBJ1-1): GAGVSQSPSNKVTEKGKDVELRCDPISGHTALYWYRQSLGQGLEFLIYFQGNSAPDKSGLPSDRFSAERTGGSVSTLTIQRTQQEDSAVYLCASSLSVFTTEAFFGQGTRLTVV.

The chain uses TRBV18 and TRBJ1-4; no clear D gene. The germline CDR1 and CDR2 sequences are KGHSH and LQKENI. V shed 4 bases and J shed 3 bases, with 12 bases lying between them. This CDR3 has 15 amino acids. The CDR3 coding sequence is TGTGCCAGCTCACGGGAGATAGGGTCTAATGAAAAACTGTTTTTT. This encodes CASSREIGSNEKLFF.